The 6 T cell receptor beta chains listed next were all sequenced from one sample in a study of T-cell reconstitution after alpha-beta-depleted transplantation in children. This sample's TCRbeta library carried unique molecular identifier barcodes. MiXCR, applied by TCRdb to the PCR reads, yields one record per CDR3 protein. The data show around 500,000 distinct CDR3 sequences, under 15% seen once. The sequenced sample was PBMCs from the stem cell graft donor, obtained from the stem cell graft. These receptors originate from a human donor who donated a stem cell graft to a child with combined immunodeficiency.

This clonotype occurred many times. The gene calls are TRBV12-3 or TRBV12-4 and TRBJ2-1, with D possibly being TRBD2 (6 bases). The CDR3 runs to 15 residues. Between the trimmed V and J ends, which lost 3 bases and 6 bases, there was a span of 15 bases. This chain's CDR3 is CASSLVLGGGNEQFF. The CDR3 DNA reads as TGTGCCAGCAGTTTGGTACTCGGGGGAGGCAATGAGCAGTTCTTC.

This clonotype showed up just a few times. The CDR3 protein is CSVEDGGGAGNEQFF. In DNA form, the CDR3 reads TGCAGCGTTGAAGATGGGGGGGGCGCGGGTAATGAGCAGTTCTTC. This rearrangement joins TRBV29-1 to TRBJ2-1; TRBD2 might be the D (7 bases). The CDR3 loop spans 15 amino acids. Germline V CDR1 and CDR2: SQVTM, ANQGSEA. The V gene lost 0 bases and the J gene lost 7 bases, with 16 bases spanning the gap.

A few counts support this clonotype. This chain connects TRBV2 to TRBJ2-6, with D possibly matching TRBD1 (7 bases). The CDR3 has 15 amino acids. Trimming removed 4 bases at V and 4 bases at J, with 11 bases between. Germline lookup yields CDR1 SNHLY and CDR2 FYNNEI. This chain's CDR3 is CASSGRGLGANVLTF. The CDR3 nucleotides read TGTGCCAGCAGTGGGAGGGGGCTCGGGGCCAACGTCCTGACTTTC. The variable domain in full, completed from reference TRBV2 and TRBJ2-6, reads EPEVTQTPSHQVTQMGQEVILRCVPISNHLYFYWYRQILGQKVEFLVSFYNNEISEKSEIFDDQFSVERPDGSNFTLKIRSTKLEDSAMYFCASSGRGLGANVLTFGAGSRLTVL.

The rearrangement uses TRBV7-6 and TRBJ2-5; 7 positions agree with TRBD2. This CDR3 contains 14 residues. Looked up from germline, CDR1 is SGHVS and CDR2 is FNYEAQ. V dropped 3 bases and J dropped 3; count of bases not matched to a gene: 4. The chain's CDR3 is CASSFLRGKETQYF. CDR3 DNA: TGTGCCAGCAGCTTTTTGCGGGGGAAAGAGACCCAGTACTTC.

The chain is built from TRBV7-2 and TRBJ2-3; 7 bases map to TRBD2. V trimming: 0 bases; J trimming: 3 bases; junction bases outside the gene matches: 9. This CDR3 is 17 amino acids long. Germline-derived CDR1 and CDR2 are SGHTA and FQGNSA. Here the CDR3 reads CASSLAPAGGGTDTQYF. The DNA for the CDR3 is TGTGCCAGCAGCTTAGCCCCCGCTGGGGGAGGGACAGATACGCAGTATTTT.

The genes are TRBV4-1 and TRBJ1-1, with 8 bases aligning to TRBD1. Germline-derived CDR1 and CDR2 are MGHRA and YSYEKL. This CDR3 has 16 amino acids. J was trimmed by 4 bases and V by 0 bases; bases with no gene match: 7. The CDR3 nucleotides read TGCGCCAGCAGCCAAGAAGGCGCAGGGGGCCTCACTGAAGCTTTCTTT. This gives the protein CASSQEGAGGLTEAFF.